Below are 3 T cell receptor beta chains sequenced from a single sample in a study of blood T cells in healthy people across ages. Through a sample-barcoded 5' primer and a J-beta primer mix, a second PCR was run for roughly 6 to 12 cycles. In TCRdb, the 5' RACE reads were re-called with MiXCR into one record per CDR3 protein. The sample contains 920,000 or so distinct CDR3 sequences, 40% to 55% of which appear only once. Material for sequencing was blood. These receptor sequences come from an older woman in good health.

This clonotype came up a few times. The chain joins TRBV15 to TRBJ1-5; a possible D gene is TRBD1 (5 bases). The V gene lost 3 bases and the J gene lost 7 bases, with 10 bases spanning the gap. Per germline, CDR1 LNHNV and CDR2 YYDKDF (reference sequence). The CDR3 is 13 amino acids. CDR3 sequence reads: CATSRQGGQPQHF. The DNA of the CDR3 is TGTGCCACCAGCAGGCAGGGAGGGCAGCCCCAGCATTTT.

The chain recombines TRBV4-1 with TRBJ1-4; D gene ambiguous. CDR1 and CDR2 (germline): MGHRA, YSYEKL. Trimming stripped 4 bases from V and 7 bases from J, with 13 bases between. The CDR3 is 14 amino acids. The CDR3 loop is CASSPDPTGEKLFF. The DNA of the CDR3 is TGCGCCAGCAGCCCCGACCCGACGGGTGAAAAACTGTTTTTT.

For this clonotype: Its ends do not fully match the called genes, so a read error is possible. The rearrangement links TRBV6-5 to TRBJ2-3; 8 bases are a match to TRBD1. This CDR3 is 15 amino acids long. Germline-derived CDR1 and CDR2 are MNHEY and SVGAGI. Written as DNA, the CDR3 is TGTGCCAACAGTTCCGGACAGGGTAGCACAGATACGCAGTATTTT. This sequence encodes CANSSGQGSTDTQYF.